Listed below are T cell receptor beta chains from one sample, sequenced in a study of blood T cell repertoires in COVID-19. Measured with immunoSEQ multiplex PCR; TCRdb has only the in-frame clones, and not every one. The data hold about 250,000 clones, with about 91% observed a single time. The sequenced sample consisted of peripheral blood. The receptors derive from a woman aged 25 to 39 with COVID-19, enrolled during active disease. The CDR3 runs from the conserved cysteine through the conserved F or W. Each record gives: J gene, clone size, V gene, D gene, CDR3 DNA, CDR3 protein. A D gene is named only where the DNA matches it firmly. For some rows the clone size is stated as once, few or many, or as a class when expanded; others skip it.

>TRBJ2-7|NA|TRBV5-4|TRBD2
TGTGCCAGCAGCATGAGCGGGGGGGCGACCTACGAGCAGTACTTC
CASSMSGGATYEQYF
>TRBJ1-1|NA|TRBV27|NA
TGTGCCAGCAGTTTCCGAGGAACTGAAGCTTTCTTT
CASSFRGTEAFF
>TRBJ1-1|few|TRBV29-1|NA
TGCAGCGTTGTGAGAGAGAACACTGAAGCTTTCTTT
CSVVRENTEAFF
>TRBJ2-3|NA|TRBV5-1|NA
TGCGCCAGCAGCTTGGAACTAGTCGTCACAGATACGCAGTATTTT
CASSLELVVTDTQYF
>TRBJ1-4|NA|TRBV19|TRBD1
TGTGCCAGCGCCGGACAGGGGGGCGAAAAACTGTTTTTT
CASAGQGGEKLFF
>TRBJ2-3|NA|TRBV9|TRBD2
TGTGCCAGCAGCGTAGATAGCGGGGGGGTGGATACGCAGTATTTT
CASSVDSGGVDTQYF
>TRBJ2-1|NA|TRBV7-8|TRBD1
TGTGCCAGCAGCTTAGTAGGCCCGGGACAGGGGTACAATGAGCAGTTCTTC
CASSLVGPGQGYNEQFF
>TRBJ1-3|NA|TRBV3-1/TRBV3-2|NA
TGTGCCAGCAGCCAAGATAGGAGGGCTGGAAACACCATATATTTT
CASSQDRRAGNTIYF
>TRBJ1-2|once|TRBV30|TRBD1
TGTGCCTGGAGTGGGTCGACAGGGTTGAACTATGGCTACACCTTC
CAWSGSTGLNYGYTF
>TRBJ2-1|NA|TRBV6-2/TRBV6-3|NA
TGTGCCAGCAGTTCGACAGGATCTTACACCTACAATGAGCAGTTCTTC
CASSSTGSYTYNEQFF
>TRBJ1-1|NA|TRBV7-6|NA
TGTGCCAGCAGCTTAGCGGCGGACACTGAAGCTTTCTTT
CASSLAADTEAFF
>TRBJ2-1|NA|TRBV5-5|TRBD2
TGTGCCAGCAGCGCCATGGGGGGGAGCTATGAGCAGTTCTTC
CASSAMGGSYEQFF
>TRBJ2-2|NA|TRBV6-5|TRBD2
TGTGCCAGCAGTCGGACTAGAAACACCGGGGAGCTGTTTTTT
CASSRTRNTGELFF
>TRBJ2-1|NA|TRBV5-5|TRBD2
TGTGCCAGCAGCCGCGCGGGACTAGCGGGTTACAATGAGCAGTTCTTC
CASSRAGLAGYNEQFF
>TRBJ1-5|NA|TRBV12-3/TRBV12-4|NA
TGTGCCAGCAGTCCAAATCATTGGCCCCAGCATTTT
CASSPNHWPQHF
>TRBJ2-3|NA|TRBV29-1|TRBD2
TGCAGCGCTGACGGGGGGGCAGATACGCAGTATTTT
CSADGGADTQYF
>TRBJ2-7|NA|TRBV5-1|NA
TGCGCCAGCAGCTTGTGGTTGGGAGCCTACGAGCAGTACTTC
CASSLWLGAYEQYF
>TRBJ1-2|NA|TRBV3-1/TRBV3-2|NA
TGTGCCAGCAGTCCTTCAGGGCTGGGCTATGGCTACACCTTC
CASSPSGLGYGYTF
>TRBJ2-5|NA|TRBV5-1|TRBD2
TGCGCCAGCAGCGGGACTACGCAGAAAGAGACCCAGTACTTC
CASSGTTQKETQYF
>TRBJ1-1|NA|TRBV5-5|TRBD1
TGTGCCAGCAGCTTTGGACAGGGGGCGACTGAAGCTTTCTTT
CASSFGQGATEAFF
>TRBJ1-1|NA|TRBV7-8|TRBD1
TGTGCCAGCAGCGAATTACCGGGACAGGGGCGAACTGAAGCTTTCTTT
CASSELPGQGRTEAFF
>TRBJ1-2|NA|TRBV2|NA
TGTGCCAGCAGTCAGAGCCCCCTCCGCGGGGGCTATGGCTACACCTTC
CASSQSPLRGGYGYTF
>TRBJ2-4|NA|TRBV4-1|NA
TGCGCCAGCAGCCAAGATCGGGGGTTTGGAAACATTCAGTACTTC
CASSQDRGFGNIQYF
>TRBJ2-1|few|TRBV6-2/TRBV6-3|TRBD2
TGTGCCAGCAGCGGGACTAGCGGGAGGGCCGGGAACAATGAGCAGTTCTTC
CASSGTSGRAGNNEQFF
>TRBJ1-5|NA|TRBV19|NA
TGTGCCAGTAGTACTGAGGATGTAGCGTTTCAGCCCCAGCATTTT
CASSTEDVAFQPQHF
>TRBJ2-7|NA|TRBV18|TRBD1
TGTGCCAGCTCAGGGACAGACGAGCAGTACTTC
CASSGTDEQYF
>TRBJ1-1|NA|TRBV11-3|TRBD1
TGTGCCAGCAGCCGACAGGGAGACACTGAAGCTTTCTTT
CASSRQGDTEAFF
>TRBJ2-5|NA|TRBV30|TRBD2
TGTGCCTGGACGACCTTTAGCGGGAGTTTCGATAAAGAAGAGACCCAGTACTTC
CAWTTFSGSFDKEETQYF
>TRBJ2-7|NA|TRBV10-1|NA
TGCGCCAGCAGTGAGCTTATTTCCGAGCAGTACTTC
CASSELISEQYF
>TRBJ2-1|NA|TRBV6-6|NA
TGTGCCAGCAGTTACGACGGGAGTAATAAAAATGAGCAGTTCTTC
CASSYDGSNKNEQFF
>TRBJ1-4|NA|TRBV6-2/TRBV6-3|TRBD1
TGTGCCAGCAGTTCCCGGGACAGTACTAATGAAAAACTGTTTTTT
CASSSRDSTNEKLFF
>TRBJ1-3|NA|TRBV4-2|TRBD1
TGTGCCAGCAGCCGCGACAGGGTCGCGGGAAACACCATATATTTT
CASSRDRVAGNTIYF
>TRBJ1-5|NA|TRBV5-1|NA
TGCGCCAGCAGCTTGGTGGGGGGGGATCAGCCCCAGCATTTT
CASSLVGGDQPQHF
>TRBJ1-6|NA|TRBV5-1|NA
TGCGCCAGCCGGGAGGAGCATAATTCACCCCTCCACTTT
CASREEHNSPLHF
>TRBJ2-7|NA|TRBV27|TRBD2
TGTGCCAGCAGTCCCAAGCGGGGGGGCGGTGAGCAGTACTTC
CASSPKRGGGEQYF
>TRBJ1-1|NA|TRBV29-1|NA
TGCAGCGTTGTGGCTGGACAGCGGCCCACTGAAGCTTTCTTT
CSVVAGQRPTEAFF
>TRBJ2-1|NA|TRBV5-6|TRBD1
TGTGCCAGCAACCGGGACAGTCCCTACAATGAGCAGTTCTTC
CASNRDSPYNEQFF
>TRBJ2-2|NA|TRBV5-4|NA
TGTGCCAGCAGCTTGGGTCAGAGGTGGACCGGGGAGCTGTTTTTT
CASSLGQRWTGELFF
>TRBJ2-7|NA|TRBV5-4|TRBD2
TGTGCCAGCAGCTTCGGCGGGGGGGTCGAGCAGTACTTC
CASSFGGGVEQYF
>TRBJ2-3|NA|TRBV19|TRBD2
TGTGCCAGTAGTCCCGAGCGGGGAAACACAGATACGCAGTATTTT
CASSPERGNTDTQYF
>TRBJ1-1|NA|TRBV12-5|TRBD1
TGTGCTAGTGGCCCCCGGGACAGTATGAACACTGAAGCTTTCTTT
CASGPRDSMNTEAFF
>TRBJ2-6|NA|TRBV6-2/TRBV6-3|NA
TGTGCCAGCAGTTACCCCTACAGGGACGCTGGGGCCAACGTCCTGACTTTC
CASSYPYRDAGANVLTF
>TRBJ2-7|NA|TRBV28|NA
TGTGCCAGCAGTTTATTCGGGGAACGCTACGAGCAGTACTTC
CASSLFGERYEQYF
>TRBJ1-2|NA|TRBV7-2|TRBD1
TGTGCCAGCAGCTTCGGGACAGGAGAGAGTTATAGAGGCTACACCTTC
CASSFGTGESYRGYTF
>TRBJ2-5|few|TRBV5-1|TRBD2
TGCGCCAGCAGCTACAATAGCGGGGGGGCAGAGACCCAGTACTTC
CASSYNSGGAETQYF
>TRBJ2-3|NA|TRBV19|TRBD2
TGTGCCAGTAGTATAGAAGCGGGAGACCCTCCTAGCACAGATACGCAGTATTTT
CASSIEAGDPPSTDTQYF
>TRBJ2-1|NA|TRBV11-2|TRBD2
TGTGCCAGCAGCTACAGCGGGGGGCCCTACAATGAGCAGTTCTTC
CASSYSGGPYNEQFF
>TRBJ1-1|NA|TRBV5-1|TRBD1
TGCGCCAGCAGCTCTAGGGCGGGTGAACAGGGGGCTTTCTTT
CASSSRAGEQGAFF
>TRBJ2-1|NA|TRBV4-2|TRBD2
TGTGCCAGCAGCCAAGTGAGGGGAGCGGGGGGCAATGAGCAGTTCTTC
CASSQVRGAGGNEQFF
>TRBJ2-3|NA|TRBV10-3|NA
TGTGCCATCAAAGTCGCCGGGGGAATGCGCACAGATACGCAGTATTTT
CAIKVAGGMRTDTQYF
>TRBJ2-6|NA|TRBV21-1|NA
TGTGCCAGCAGCAAAGGTTCCCCGAACCAGGGATCTGGGGCCAACGTCCTGACTTTC
CASSKGSPNQGSGANVLTF
>TRBJ1-1|once|TRBV10-2|TRBD1
TGCGCCAGCAGTGAGTCACTTACAGGGGGGGAGGCAGCTTTCTTT
CASSESLTGGEAAFF
>TRBJ2-2|NA|TRBV2|TRBD2
TGTGCCAGCAGGGGGGGGTACACCGGGGAGCTGTTTTTT
CASRGGYTGELFF
>TRBJ2-3|NA|TRBV2|NA
TGTGCCAGCACTAATAGGTCTCCAGGAGATACGCAGTATTTT
CASTNRSPGDTQYF
>TRBJ2-3|NA|TRBV29-1|TRBD2
TGCAGCGTTGAACCCGCTAGCGGGGGAGCAGATACGCAGTATTTT
CSVEPASGGADTQYF
>TRBJ2-3|NA|TRBV6-5|TRBD1
TGTGCCAGCAGTTACCCAGGGGGCCCTTCCACAGATACGCAGTATTTT
CASSYPGGPSTDTQYF
>TRBJ1-1|NA|TRBV11-2|TRBD1
TGTGCCAGCAGCCCCTACCCACGACAGGGATGGAACACTGAAGCTTTCTTT
CASSPYPRQGWNTEAFF
>TRBJ1-1|NA|TRBV4-3|TRBD1
TGCGCCAGCACGCGCAACAGGGGGCAAGACACTGAAGCTTTCTTT
CASTRNRGQDTEAFF
>TRBJ2-1|NA|TRBV6-2/TRBV6-3|TRBD1
TGTGCCAGCAGTTACATGGGACAGGGGCCCGAAAGCTCCTACAATGAGCAGTTCTTC
CASSYMGQGPESSYNEQFF
>TRBJ2-1|NA|TRBV3-1/TRBV3-2|TRBD2
TGTGCCAGCAGCCCCCGAGCGGGAGTTACCCTCTACAATGAGCAGTTCTTC
CASSPRAGVTLYNEQFF